The TCR beta chain described here comes from a study of T-cell memory formation after mild COVID-19. In its sample, this clonotype was seen a few times. From the 5' RACE reads, TCRdb called clonotypes with MiXCR, one entry per CDR3 protein. The data show almost 550,000 distinct CDR3 sequences, with roughly 20% seen just once and approximately 12% held by the top ten. CDR1 is DFQATT and CDR2 is SNEGSKA in the germline V gene (reference sequence). The CDR3 sequence is 14 residues long. The V end was cut by 4 bases, the J end by 6 bases, with 19 bases between. Sequencing was done on a sample of PBMCs or a T cell subset sorted from them (not recorded which). The TCR sequence derives from an adult woman who had mild COVID-19 (a few samples of this study predate the infection). Cell type and time point are not known. This chain links TRBV20-1 with TRBJ2-7, with D perhaps matching TRBD1 (5 bases). The CDR3: CSAIRQGHVPEQYF. The CDR3 DNA follows: TGCAGTGCTATTCGGCAGGGCCACGTCCCCGAGCAGTACTTC.